This T cell receptor beta chain was found in a study of blood T cell repertoires in COVID-19. For the study at large: Donors in the United States, Italy and Spain gave samples during acute or convalescent COVID-19. T cells, B-cell-depleted T cells, or PBMCs provided the cDNA or gDNA that served as material.

As processed by the authors: How many nucleated cells were present was estimated from reference gene primer amplification. Assay used: immunoSEQ multiplex PCR; TCRdb lists only in-frame clones, some missing. D and trimming were read from the DNA, whereas the V and J calls and clone size are those reported in that table. This sample has 84,000 or so clones, with about four fifths found just once. Unmatched junction bases numbered 4, after V lost 7 bases and J lost 3 bases. CDR3 size: 13 residues. Germline V CDR1 and CDR2: KGHDR, SFDVKD. The sequenced material came from peripheral blood. The chain links TRBV24-1 to TRBJ1-1; 7 nucleotides line up with TRBD1. The clonotype originates from a woman older than 75 with acute or convalescent COVID-19. CDR3: CATRNRGDTEAFF. CDR3 sequence (DNA): TGTGCCACCAGAAACAGGGGTGACACTGAAGCTTTCTTT.